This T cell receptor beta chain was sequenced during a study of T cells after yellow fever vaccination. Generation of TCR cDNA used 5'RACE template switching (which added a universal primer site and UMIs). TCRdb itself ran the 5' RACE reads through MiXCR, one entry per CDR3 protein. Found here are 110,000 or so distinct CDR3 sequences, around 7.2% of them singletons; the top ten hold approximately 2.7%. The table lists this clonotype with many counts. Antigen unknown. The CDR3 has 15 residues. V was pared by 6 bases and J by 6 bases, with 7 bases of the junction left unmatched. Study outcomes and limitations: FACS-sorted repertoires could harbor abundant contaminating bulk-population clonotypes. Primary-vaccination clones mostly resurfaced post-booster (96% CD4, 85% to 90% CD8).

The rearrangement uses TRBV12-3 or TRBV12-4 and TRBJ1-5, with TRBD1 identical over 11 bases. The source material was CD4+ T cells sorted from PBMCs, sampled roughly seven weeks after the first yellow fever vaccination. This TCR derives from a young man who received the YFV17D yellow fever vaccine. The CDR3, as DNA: TGTGCCAGCAGCTGGGACAGGGGGAGTATTCAGCCCCAGCATTTT. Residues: CASSWDRGSIQPQHF.